This T cell receptor (beta chain) appears in the sequencing data of a study of shared clonotypes between healthy human individuals. Germline V gives CDR1 MDHEN, CDR2 SYDVKM. V lost 1 base and J 7 bases, leaving 13 bases between the germline ends. The length of the CDR3 is 15 residues. Generated by immunoSEQ multiplex PCR, the TCRdb table keeps only in-frame clones and is missing some. The repertoire holds some 680,000 clones, with around three quarters as singletons. The TCR comes from a woman in her twenties or thirties in good health. Source material: memory CD4+ T cells sorted from blood. As for subset: CD45RA-negative fraction. This chain uses TRBV28 with TRBJ1-4, with TRBD1 as a possible D gene (5 bases). CDR3 in amino acids: CASSLYWGVIEKLFF. CDR3 DNA sequence: TGTGCCAGCAGTTTATATTGGGGGGTGATTGAAAAACTGTTTTTT.